This T cell receptor beta chain was retrieved from a study of T-cell memory formation after mild COVID-19. Across the whole study: TCR clustering was largely donor specific. Whole-study results and caveats: CD4+ contracting clones were mainly CM and EM; CD8+ ones, EMRA. Memory cells collected pre-infection included some clones that later responded, suggesting cross-reactive memory joined. Confirmation was lacking for SARS-CoV-2 specificity of second-wave clones that peaked on day 37.

TCRdb called the 5' RACE reads again in MiXCR, with one record for every CDR3 protein. The repertoire consists of about 430,000 distinct CDR3 sequences, with 15% to 20% occurring once and the leading ten covering roughly a fifth. The CDR3 is 16 residues long. Germline lookup yields CDR1 LGHNA and CDR2 YNFKEQ. V shed 0 bases and J 6 bases; nucleotides not matched to a gene: 8. This clonotype was counted a few times. The antigen remains unidentified. The rearrangement joins TRBV4-2 to TRBJ2-3; 8 positions match TRBD2. This TCR was sampled from a young man who had mild COVID-19 (a few samples of this study predate the infection). Cell type and time point are not known. Sequences were obtained from PBMCs or a T cell subset sorted from them (not recorded which). In DNA form, the CDR3 reads TGTGCCAGCAGCCAAGAGCCAGCGGGGGAGCCCGATACGCAGTATTTT. Protein: CASSQEPAGEPDTQYF.